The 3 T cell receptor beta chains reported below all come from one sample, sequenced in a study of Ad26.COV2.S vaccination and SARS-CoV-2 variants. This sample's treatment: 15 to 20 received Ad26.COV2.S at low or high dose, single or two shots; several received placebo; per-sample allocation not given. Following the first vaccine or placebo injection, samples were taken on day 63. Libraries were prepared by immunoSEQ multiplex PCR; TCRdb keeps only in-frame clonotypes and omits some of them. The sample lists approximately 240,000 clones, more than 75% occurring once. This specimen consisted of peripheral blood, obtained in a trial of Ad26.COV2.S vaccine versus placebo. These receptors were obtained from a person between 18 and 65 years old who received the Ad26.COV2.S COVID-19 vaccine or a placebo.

The CDR3 DNA reads as TGTGCCTGGAGTGGAGGCCGGGACAGCTCCTACGAGCAGTACTTC. This codes for CAWSGGRDSSYEQYF. This sequence joins TRBV30 and TRBJ2-7, with 7 bases matching TRBD1. The trim removed 1 base at V and 0 bases at J, leaving 6 bases unmatched. The CDR3 has 15 amino acids. The V gene's germline CDR1 is GTSNPN and CDR2 SVGIG (reference sequence).

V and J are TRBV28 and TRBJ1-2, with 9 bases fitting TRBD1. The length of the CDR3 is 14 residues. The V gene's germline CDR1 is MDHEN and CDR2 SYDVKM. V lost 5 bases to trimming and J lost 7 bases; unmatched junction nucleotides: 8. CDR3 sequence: CASSPTGQGSGYTF. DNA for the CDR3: TGTGCCAGCAGTCCCACGGGACAGGGAAGTGGCTACACCTTC.

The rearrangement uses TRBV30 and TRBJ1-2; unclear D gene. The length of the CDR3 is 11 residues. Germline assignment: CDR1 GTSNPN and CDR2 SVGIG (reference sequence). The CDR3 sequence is CVSIANYGYTF. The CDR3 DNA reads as TGTGTTTCAATAGCTAACTATGGCTACACCTTC.